The 20 T cell receptor beta chains below come from one sample, sequenced in a study of cytomegalovirus exposure and HLA in healthy donors. A multiplex PCR was run with 60 Vbeta primers and 13 Jbeta primers. Libraries were prepared by immunoSEQ multiplex PCR; TCRdb keeps only in-frame clonotypes and omits some of them. Of roughly 250,000 clones in the sample, roughly 70% were seen once. The sample comprised PBMCs. All receptors come from a female donor in good health and CMV-seronegative.

The chain joins TRBV2 to TRBJ2-1; 9 bases fit TRBD2. The CDR3 loop spans 13 amino acids. The V segment lost 8 bases and the J segment 9 bases; nucleotides outside the gene matches: 8. Germline V lookup: CDR1 SNHLY, CDR2 FYNNEI. This CDR3 reads CASLAGAVGEQFF. The CDR3 DNA sequence: TGTGCCAGCTTAGCGGGAGCGGTGGGTGAGCAGTTCTTC.

This clone has only one observation. V gene TRBV19 combines with J gene TRBJ2-5, with D possibly being TRBD1 (6 bases). With the DNA end fitting TRBJ2-7 better, the J assignment may be wrong. The CDR3 length is 15 residues. In germline, CDR1 is LNHDA, CDR2 SQIVND (reference sequence). CDR3 sequence (DNA): TGTGCCAGTAGTGCATCACAAACAGGGATGGGCGAGCAGTACTTC. It yields the protein CASSASQTGMGEQYF.

The chain couples TRBV28 to TRBJ2-7; 9 bases are a match to TRBD2. Unmatched junction bases numbered 13, after V lost 5 bases and J lost 5 bases. The CDR3 extends over 16 amino acids. Germline CDR1 reads MDHEN; CDR2 reads SYDVKM. The DNA of the CDR3 is TGTGCCAGCAGTCCCTTAGCGGGAGAGGAAAGAAACGAGCAGTACTTC. The encoded protein is CASSPLAGEERNEQYF.

The rearrangement uses TRBV6-6 and TRBJ2-7; no reliable D call. CDR3 size: 13 residues. Trimming removed 3 bases from V and 2 bases from J, with 8 bases in between. CDR1 and CDR2 from the germline V gene are MNHNY and SVGAGI (reference sequence). The CDR3 region has the DNA TGTGCCAGCAGTTATGGCGAGGCCTACGAGCAGTACTTC. Protein: CASSYGEAYEQYF.

The chain recombines TRBV30 with TRBJ2-1; 7 positions agree with TRBD2. Germline V lookup: CDR1 GTSNPN, CDR2 SVGIG (reference sequence). The J segment lost 6 bases and the V segment lost 5 bases, leaving 4 bases of the junction unmatched. This CDR3 is built from 12 residues. As DNA, the CDR3 is TGTGCCTGGCTAGCGGCCCCCAATGAGCAGTTCTTC. This translates into CAWLAAPNEQFF.

This clone was observed a handful of times. This chain joins TRBV5-1 and TRBJ2-1, with 8 bases aligning to TRBD2. Germline assignment: CDR1 SGHRS and CDR2 YFSETQ. CDR3 length: 13 residues. V was clipped by 1 base and J by 10 bases; unmatched bases: 4. The CDR3 loop is CASSLTSGYEQFF. The DNA of the CDR3 is TGCGCCAGCAGCTTGACTAGCGGCTACGAGCAGTTCTTC.

This rearrangement joins TRBV7-9 to TRBJ2-5; 8 positions match TRBD2. Matching the DNA end better, TRBJ2-7 makes the J call doubtful. The CDR3 has 18 residues. The germline gives CDR1 SEHNR, CDR2 FQNEAQ (reference sequence). CDR3 bases: TGTGCCAGCAGCTTAGCCAGCGGGGGCTTAAGGAGCTCCTACGAGCAGTACTTC. Protein: CASSLASGGLRSSYEQYF.

V gene TRBV5-5 combines with J gene TRBJ1-5; TRBD1 might be the D (5 bases). This CDR3 has 15 residues. In germline, CDR1 is SGHKS, CDR2 YYEKEE (reference sequence). DNA of the CDR3: TGTGCAAGTGATTGGGGCTTAGCATCCAATCAGCCCCAGCATTTT. Protein: CASDWGLASNQPQHF.

V is TRBV5-1 and J is TRBJ2-3; D may be TRBD1 (6 bases). The CDR3 contains 15 residues. V was shortened by 6 bases and J by 5 bases, with 19 bases between the two germline ends. From germline, CDR1 is SGHRS and CDR2 YFSETQ. CDR3: CASIRQLQGRDTQYF. CDR3 nucleotides: TGCGCCAGCATCCGACAACTACAGGGTAGAGATACGCAGTATTTT.

The V and J genes are TRBV5-8 and TRBJ2-7; 13 bases are a match to TRBD2. V was clipped by 5 bases and J by 2 bases; unmatched bases: 7. Germline assignment: CDR1 SGHTS and CDR2 YDEGEE. This CDR3 spans 16 amino acids. This CDR3 is CASRYIGTSGTYEQYF. Here the CDR3 DNA reads TGTGCCAGCAGGTATATAGGGACTAGCGGGACCTACGAGCAGTACTTC.

V is TRBV6-5 and J is TRBJ2-3; TRBD1 agrees at 8 bases. J was trimmed by 5 bases and V by 5 bases; bases with no gene match: 6. The germline V gene encodes CDR1 MNHEY and CDR2 SVGAGI. The CDR3 consists of 14 residues. The CDR3 is CASSIRGRGDTQYF. In DNA form, the CDR3 reads TGTGCCAGCAGTATCAGGGGGCGGGGAGATACGCAGTATTTT.

A single count supports this clone. CDR3 in amino acids: CASSVGGLEYNEQFF. CDR3 bases: TGTGCCAGCAGCGTAGGGGGACTTGAATACAATGAGCAGTTCTTC. The rearrangement joins TRBV9 to TRBJ2-1, with TRBD2 as a possible D gene (6 bases). Per the germline V gene, CDR1 is SGDLS and CDR2 is YYNGEE. CDR3 length: 15 residues. Trimming shortened V by 0 bases and J by 4 bases, and 11 bases separated the two germline ends.

The chain employs TRBV5-6 and TRBJ2-3, with 8 bases lining up with TRBD1. The CDR3 totals 14 residues. V shed 4 bases, J shed 14 bases, and the junction held 15 bases outside the gene matches. CDR1 and CDR2 (germline): SGHDT, YYEEEE. CDR3 in DNA: TGTGCCAGCAGCCAAAGACAGGGGACCCCCTTAAGGTATTTT. Translated: CASSQRQGTPLRYF. Variable domain in full (rest from reference TRBV5-6 and TRBJ2-3): DAGVTQSPTHLIKTRGQQVTLRCSPKSGHDTVSWYQQALGQGPQFIFQYYEEEERQRGNFPDRFSGHQFPNYSSELNVNALLLGDSALYLCASSQRQGTPLRYFGPGTRLTVL.

The V and J genes are TRBV4-1 and TRBJ2-1; unclear D gene. The CDR3 covers 16 residues. The V end lost 1 base, the J end lost 0 bases, and 10 bases lay between the germline ends. Germline values: CDR1 MGHRA, CDR2 YSYEKL. DNA for the CDR3: TGCGCCAGCAGCCAAGTCCACCTGAGCTCCTACAATGAGCAGTTCTTC. This codes for CASSQVHLSSYNEQFF.

The rearrangement links TRBV9 to TRBJ2-3, with 8 bases that match TRBD1. With 0 bases clipped from V and 4 bases from J, the junction kept 7 bases outside the gene matches. The CDR3 runs to 16 residues. CDR1 SGDLS and CDR2 YYNGEE come from the germline V gene. In nucleotides, the CDR3 is TGTGCCAGCAGCGTAGTCCCGGGACAGGACCCAGATACGCAGTATTTT. As protein: CASSVVPGQDPDTQYF. Full variable domain (outside the CDR3, taken from reference TRBV9 and TRBJ2-3): DSGVTQTPKHLITATGQRVTLRCSPRSGDLSVYWYQQSLDQGLQFLIQYYNGEERAKGNILERFSAQQFPDLHSELNLSSLELGDSALYFCASSVVPGQDPDTQYFGPGTRLTVL.

This chain links TRBV2 with TRBJ2-5; D is unclear. The DNA end favors TRBJ2-7, so the J call may be wrong. This CDR3 has 11 residues. The germline CDR1 and CDR2 sequences are SNHLY and FYNNEI. The CDR3 protein is CASSGPYEQYF. The DNA for the CDR3 is TGTGCCAGCAGTGGCCCCTACGAGCAGTACTTC.

The chain joins TRBV6-4 to TRBJ2-5, with TRBD2 matching over 12 bases. CDR1 and CDR2 from the germline V gene are MRHNA and SNTAGT. The trim removed 2 bases at V and 2 bases at J, leaving 6 bases unmatched. CDR3 length: 17 amino acids. The chain's CDR3 is CASSDPRLAGVQETQYF. The DNA for the CDR3 is TGTGCCAGCAGTGACCCCCGACTAGCGGGAGTTCAAGAGACCCAGTACTTC.

A remark on this clone: Mismatch with germline at one junction end may stem from a read error. The V call is TRBV2, the J call TRBJ2-1; D is undetermined. CDR1 SNHLY and CDR2 FYNNEI come from the germline V gene. The CDR3 runs to 14 residues. The DNA of the CDR3 is TGTGCCAGCAGGGAAGCCCCCCAGGCATTGAGAGAGTTCTTC. Its protein is CASREAPQALREFF.

This chain links TRBV9 with TRBJ2-5, with D perhaps matching TRBD1 (6 bases). Judging by the DNA end, TRBJ2-7 fits better; the J call may be wrong. CDR1 is SGDLS, CDR2 YYNGEE, per germline. The CDR3 contains 14 residues. The CDR3 reads CASSEGQGFYEQYF. In DNA, the CDR3 is TGTGCCAGCAGCGAGGGGCAGGGGTTCTACGAGCAGTACTTC.

This chain links TRBV28 with TRBJ1-2; D gene uncertain. The ends were cut back, 6 bases at V and 7 bases at J, with 6 bases in the middle. Germline CDR1 is MDHEN and CDR2 is SYDVKM. This CDR3 spans 10 amino acids. CDR3 bases: TGTGCCAGCAGCGGTCTTGGCTACACCTTC. Translating it yields CASSGLGYTF.